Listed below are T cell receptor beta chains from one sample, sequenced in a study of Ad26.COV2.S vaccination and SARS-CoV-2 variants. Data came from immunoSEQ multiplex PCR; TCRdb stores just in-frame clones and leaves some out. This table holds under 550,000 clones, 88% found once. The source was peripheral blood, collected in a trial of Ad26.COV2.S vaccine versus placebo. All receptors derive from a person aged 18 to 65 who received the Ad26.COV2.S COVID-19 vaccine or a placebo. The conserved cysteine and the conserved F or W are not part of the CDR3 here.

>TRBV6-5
ASSRYRGSGNTIY
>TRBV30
AWSVWGGRENTEAF
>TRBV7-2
ASILTGMDYEQY
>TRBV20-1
SASRGSNQPQH
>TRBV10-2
ASRSGTLSNEQF
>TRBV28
ASSLWYNEQF
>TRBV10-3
AISDSREAGEEKLF
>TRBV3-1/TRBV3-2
ASSQGPTPGYGYT
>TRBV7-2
ASSLKWTGNEQF
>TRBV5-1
ASSPGQGVSTDTQY
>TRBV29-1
SVGGRLGATFNTDTQY
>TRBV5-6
ASSLRGQGVGY
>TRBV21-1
ASIQLGERNTGELF
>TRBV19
ASSPTAPYGYT
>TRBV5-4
ASSLAGGVEYEQY
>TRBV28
ASSFRGRFGYT
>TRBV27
ASSYAVGRGLGSPLH
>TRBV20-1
SARSGGLF
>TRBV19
ASRDDRGGSNQPQH
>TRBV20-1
SASQNRPSPPVDTQY
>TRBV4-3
ASSPDSGEKLF
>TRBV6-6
ASSLGGRSNTIY
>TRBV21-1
ASIATEQY